This T cell receptor (beta chain) was profiled in a study of blood T cells in healthy people across ages. Only a few counts were recorded for this clonotype. For the second PCR, which ran for about 7 to 11 cycles, a sample-barcoded 5' primer and a J-beta primer mix were used. TCRdb independently ran MiXCR on the 5' RACE reads; one entry per CDR3 protein. The sample lists over 950,000 distinct CDR3 sequences, roughly two fifths seen once, with around 13% in the top ten. The ends were cut back, 8 bases at V and 4 bases at J, with 15 bases in the middle. This CDR3 is built from 14 residues. The chain employs TRBV12-3 or TRBV12-4 and TRBJ2-1; D might be TRBD2 (7 bases). The sequence was obtained from a man between 18 and 29 years old in good health. Specimen: blood. CDR3 DNA: TGTGCCAGCGCGAGGGGGGGGCCTTACAATGAGCAGTTCTTC. This codes for CASARGGPYNEQFF.